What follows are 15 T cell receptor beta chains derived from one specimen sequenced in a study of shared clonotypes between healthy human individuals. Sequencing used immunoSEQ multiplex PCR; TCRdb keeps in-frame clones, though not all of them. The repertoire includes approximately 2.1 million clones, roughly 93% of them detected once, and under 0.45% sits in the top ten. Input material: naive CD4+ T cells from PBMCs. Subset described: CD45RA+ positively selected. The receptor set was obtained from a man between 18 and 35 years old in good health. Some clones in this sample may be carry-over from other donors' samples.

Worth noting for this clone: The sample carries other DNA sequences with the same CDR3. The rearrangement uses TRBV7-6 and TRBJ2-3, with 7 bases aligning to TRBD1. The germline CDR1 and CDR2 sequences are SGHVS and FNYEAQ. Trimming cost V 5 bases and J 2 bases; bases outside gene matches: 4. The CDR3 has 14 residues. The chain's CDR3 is CASSRGQTTDTQYF. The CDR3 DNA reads TGTGCCAGCAGCCGGGGACAGACCACAGATACGCAGTATTTT.

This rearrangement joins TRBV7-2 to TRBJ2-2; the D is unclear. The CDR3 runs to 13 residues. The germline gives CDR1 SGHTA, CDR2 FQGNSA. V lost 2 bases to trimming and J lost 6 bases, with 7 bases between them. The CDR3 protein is CASSLIGAGELFF. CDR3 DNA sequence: TGTGCCAGCAGCTTAATTGGGGCCGGGGAGCTGTTTTTT.

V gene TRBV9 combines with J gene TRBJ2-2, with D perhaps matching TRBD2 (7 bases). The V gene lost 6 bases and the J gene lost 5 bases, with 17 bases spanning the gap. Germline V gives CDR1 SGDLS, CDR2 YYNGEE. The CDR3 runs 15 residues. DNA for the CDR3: TGTGCCAGCAACCGCGGGGGCCCGGTAACCGGGGAGCTGTTTTTT. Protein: CASNRGGPVTGELFF. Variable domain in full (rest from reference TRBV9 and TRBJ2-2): DSGVTQTPKHLITATGQRVTLRCSPRSGDLSVYWYQQSLDQGLQFLIQYYNGEERAKGNILERFSAQQFPDLHSELNLSSLELGDSALYFCASNRGGPVTGELFFGEGSRLTVL.

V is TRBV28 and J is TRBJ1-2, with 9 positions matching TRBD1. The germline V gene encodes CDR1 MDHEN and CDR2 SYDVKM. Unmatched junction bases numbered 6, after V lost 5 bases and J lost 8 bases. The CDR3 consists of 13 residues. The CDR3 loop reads CASSAGQGRGYTF. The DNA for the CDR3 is TGTGCCAGCAGTGCCGGACAGGGGCGGGGCTACACCTTC.

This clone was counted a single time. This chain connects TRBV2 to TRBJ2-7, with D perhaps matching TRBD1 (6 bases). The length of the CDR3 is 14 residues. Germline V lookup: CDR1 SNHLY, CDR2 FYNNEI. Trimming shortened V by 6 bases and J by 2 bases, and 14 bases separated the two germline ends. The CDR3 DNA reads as TGTGCCAGCAGCCCCCGGACAGCGGCCTACGAGCAGTACTTC. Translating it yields CASSPRTAAYEQYF.

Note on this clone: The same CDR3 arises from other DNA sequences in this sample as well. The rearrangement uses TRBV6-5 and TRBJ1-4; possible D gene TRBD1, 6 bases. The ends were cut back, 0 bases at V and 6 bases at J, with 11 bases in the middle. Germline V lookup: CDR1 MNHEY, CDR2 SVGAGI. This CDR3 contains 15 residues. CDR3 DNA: TGTGCCAGCAGTTACTCGACAGGCGTCGATGAAAAACTGTTTTTT. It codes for CASSYSTGVDEKLFF.

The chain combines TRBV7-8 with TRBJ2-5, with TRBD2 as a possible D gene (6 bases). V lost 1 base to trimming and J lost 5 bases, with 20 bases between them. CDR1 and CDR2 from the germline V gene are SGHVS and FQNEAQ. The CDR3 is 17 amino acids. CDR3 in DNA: TGTGCCAGCAGCTTAGGTAGGCACCGCGGGACTCGTGAGACCCAGTACTTC. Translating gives CASSLGRHRGTRETQYF.

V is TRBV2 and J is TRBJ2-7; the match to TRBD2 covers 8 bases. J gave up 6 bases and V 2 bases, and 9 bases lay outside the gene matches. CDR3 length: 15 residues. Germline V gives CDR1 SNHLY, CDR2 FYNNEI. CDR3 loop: CASSEFFGTSGEQYF. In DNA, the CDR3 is TGTGCCAGCAGTGAATTTTTTGGCACTAGCGGCGAGCAGTACTTC. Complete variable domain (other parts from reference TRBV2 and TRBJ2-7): EPEVTQTPSHQVTQMGQEVILRCVPISNHLYFYWYRQILGQKVEFLVSFYNNEISEKSEIFDDQFSVERPDGSNFTLKIRSTKLEDSAMYFCASSEFFGTSGEQYFGPGTRLTVT.

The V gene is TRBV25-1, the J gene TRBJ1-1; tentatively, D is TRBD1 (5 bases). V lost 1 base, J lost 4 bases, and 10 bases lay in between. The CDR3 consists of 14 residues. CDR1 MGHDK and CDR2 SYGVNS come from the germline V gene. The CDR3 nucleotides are TGTGCCAGCAGTGAATCGAGGACAATCACTGAAGCTTTCTTT. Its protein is CASSESRTITEAFF.

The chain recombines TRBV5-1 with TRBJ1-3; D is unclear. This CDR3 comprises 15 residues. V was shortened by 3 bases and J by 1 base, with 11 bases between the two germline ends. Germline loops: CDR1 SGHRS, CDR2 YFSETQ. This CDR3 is CASSYTRSSGNTIYF. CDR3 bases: TGCGCCAGCAGCTACACTCGTTCATCTGGAAACACCATATATTTT.

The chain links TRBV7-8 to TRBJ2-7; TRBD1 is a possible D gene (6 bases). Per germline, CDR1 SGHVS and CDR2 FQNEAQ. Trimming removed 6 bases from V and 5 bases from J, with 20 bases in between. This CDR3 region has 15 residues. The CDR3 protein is CASRLNTGTDNEQYF. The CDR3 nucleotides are TGTGCCAGCAGATTAAACACAGGGACGGACAACGAGCAGTACTTC.

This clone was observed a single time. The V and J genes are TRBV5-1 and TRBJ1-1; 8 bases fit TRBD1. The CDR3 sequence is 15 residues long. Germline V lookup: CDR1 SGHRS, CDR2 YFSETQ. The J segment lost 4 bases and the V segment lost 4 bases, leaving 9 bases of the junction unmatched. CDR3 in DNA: TGCGCCAGCAGCCAAAAAACTACAGGGGGCACTGAAGCTTTCTTT. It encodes CASSQKTTGGTEAFF.

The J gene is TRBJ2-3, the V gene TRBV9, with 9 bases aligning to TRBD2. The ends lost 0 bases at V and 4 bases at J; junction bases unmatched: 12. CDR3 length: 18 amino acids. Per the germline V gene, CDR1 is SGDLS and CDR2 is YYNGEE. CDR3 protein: CASSVDSGSGRRADTQYF. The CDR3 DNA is TGTGCCAGCAGCGTAGATTCGGGTAGCGGGAGAAGGGCAGATACGCAGTATTTT. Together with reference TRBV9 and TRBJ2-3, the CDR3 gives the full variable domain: DSGVTQTPKHLITATGQRVTLRCSPRSGDLSVYWYQQSLDQGLQFLIQYYNGEERAKGNILERFSAQQFPDLHSELNLSSLELGDSALYFCASSVDSGSGRRADTQYFGPGTRLTVL.

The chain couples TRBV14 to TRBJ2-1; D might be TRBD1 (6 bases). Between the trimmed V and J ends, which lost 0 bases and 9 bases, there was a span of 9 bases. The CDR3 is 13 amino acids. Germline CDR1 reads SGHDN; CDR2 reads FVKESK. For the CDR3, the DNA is TGTGCCAGCAGCCAAGACAGGGGAAGTGAGCAGTTCTTC. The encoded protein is CASSQDRGSEQFF.

CDR3 protein: CASSSQNSGANVLTF. CDR3 coding DNA: TGTGCCAGCAGTAGCCAGAACTCTGGGGCCAACGTCCTGACTTTC. The J gene is TRBJ2-6, the V gene TRBV2, with unresolved D. Between the trimmed V and J ends, which lost 5 bases and 0 bases, there was a span of 8 bases. In germline, CDR1 is SNHLY, CDR2 FYNNEI. The CDR3 sequence is 15 residues long.